This TCR beta chain was captured by sequencing in a study of cytomegalovirus exposure and HLA in healthy donors. Germline V gives CDR1 GTSNPN, CDR2 SVGIG (reference sequence). The CDR3 extends over 14 amino acids. V lost 3 bases and J lost 4, with 15 bases in between. In regard to this clone: This sample includes further DNA sequences coding for the same CDR3.

The PCR contained 60 Vbeta and 13 Jbeta primers. Assay: immunoSEQ multiplex PCR; the TCRdb copy retains only in-frame clones and omits some. The table lists tens of thousands of clones. V and J are TRBV30 and TRBJ2-5, with unresolved D. The sequence was obtained from a woman aged 25 to 45 in good health and CMV-seronegative. The sequenced sample was PBMCs. Written as DNA, the CDR3 is TGTGCCTGGAGACCCGGATACAGCCGAGAGACCCAGTACTTC. Amino acid sequence: CAWRPGYSRETQYF.